The 29 T cell receptor beta chains listed next were all sequenced from one sample in a study of shared clonotypes between healthy human individuals (dated by TCRdb to about 2020). The library was produced with the immunoSEQ multiplex PCR assay. The table was pulled from immuneACCESS by TCRdb, which kept in-frame rearrangements only. Such tables lose some clones; where checked, under half of the loss comes from unresolved V genes, and the rest has no known cause. Present in this sample are some 2.1 million clones, around 96% of which were seen just once. The ten biggest clones cover around 1.1% of the sample. For the CD8 naive samples, CD45RO-negative cells were positively selected for CCR7, yielding a CD45RA+CCR7+ population from which TemRA cells were excluded. The specimen sequenced was naive CD8+ T cells sorted from blood. In the paper's terms, the cell subset or site label means: CD45RA+CCR7+. Every receptor here comes from a man aged 18 to 30 in good health.

This chain joins TRBV2 and TRBJ2-1; TRBD1 is a possible D gene (5 bases). The CDR3 runs to 14 residues. V was clipped by 4 bases and J by 7 bases, with 14 bases between them. Germline assignment: CDR1 SNHLY and CDR2 FYNNEI. This CDR3 reads CASSVVGVGNEQFF. CDR3 in DNA: TGTGCCAGCAGTGTGGTAGGGGTAGGGAATGAGCAGTTCTTC.

The V gene is TRBV19, the J gene TRBJ1-2; maybe TRBD1 (5 bases). The V and J ends lost 8 bases and 5 bases respectively, with 12 bases between them. Germline V gene data show CDR1 as LNHDA and CDR2 as SQIVND (reference sequence). The length of the CDR3 is 12 residues. CDR3 residues: CASWSGNYGYTF. The CDR3 DNA sequence: TGTGCCAGTTGGTCAGGGAATTATGGCTACACCTTC.

The chain couples TRBV5-1 to TRBJ2-1, with D possibly TRBD1 on 6 matching bases. This CDR3 contains 15 residues. From germline, CDR1 is SGHRS and CDR2 YFSETQ. V was shortened by 2 bases and J by 1 base, with 10 bases between the two germline ends. The CDR3 loop reads CASSLGQNSYNEQFF. The CDR3, as DNA: TGCGCCAGCAGCTTAGGACAGAATTCCTACAATGAGCAGTTCTTC. The full variable domain, completed using reference TRBV5-1 and TRBJ2-1, is KAGVTQTPRYLIKTRGQQVTLSCSPISGHRSVSWYQQTPGQGLQFLFEYFSETQRNKGNFPGRFSGRQFSNSRSEMNVSTLELGDSALYLCASSLGQNSYNEQFFGPGTRLTVL.

The chain recombines TRBV5-1 with TRBJ2-3; TRBD2 agrees at 13 bases. CDR3 length equals 18 residues. CDR1 and CDR2 (germline): SGHRS, YFSETQ. The trim removed 4 bases at V and 6 bases at J, leaving 14 bases unmatched. As DNA, the CDR3 is TGCGCCAGCAGCCCCCTCTTGACTAGCGGGGGGCCACCGGATACGCAGTATTTT. Its translation: CASSPLLTSGGPPDTQYF.

This rearrangement joins TRBV28 to TRBJ1-1, with TRBD1 identical over 11 bases. V gave up 1 base and J gave up 1 base; unmatched junction bases: 8. This CDR3 has 18 amino acids. Germline CDR1 MDHEN, CDR2 SYDVKM. CDR3 sequence (DNA): TGTGCCAGCAGTTTATCAGACCTTGGACAGGGGGCGAACACTGAAGCTTTCTTT. Protein: CASSLSDLGQGANTEAFF.

This chain connects TRBV9 to TRBJ2-7; TRBD2 matches 9 bases. CDR1 is SGDLS and CDR2 is YYNGEE in the germline V gene. CDR3 length equals 15 residues. The J segment lost 6 bases and the V segment lost 4 bases, leaving 11 bases of the junction unmatched. CDR3 bases: TGTGCCAGCAGCCCCTCCCCCGCGGGAGGGCTCGAGCAGTACTTC. Amino acid sequence: CASSPSPAGGLEQYF.

This clone is a singleton in its sample. V is TRBV10-3 and J is TRBJ2-7, with 7 bases that match TRBD2. CDR3 length equals 15 residues. J gave up 5 bases and V 0 bases, and 7 bases lay outside the gene matches. Germline V gene sequence: CDR1 ENHRY, CDR2 SYGVKD. The DNA for the CDR3 is TGTGCCATCAGTGAGTCAGAGATGAGCGGGGACGAGCAGTACTTC. Amino acids: CAISESEMSGDEQYF.

The genes are TRBV4-1 and TRBJ1-4; D not resolved. Trimming removed 0 bases from V and 4 bases from J, with 12 bases in between. In germline, CDR1 is MGHRA, CDR2 YSYEKL. The CDR3 has 16 residues. CDR3 nucleotide sequence: TGCGCCAGCAGCCAAGATCAGGCCAGGCGTAATGAAAAACTGTTTTTT. Protein product: CASSQDQARRNEKLFF.

The CDR3 DNA reads TGTGCCACCAAGACAGGGAGCTCCTACGAGCAGTACTTC. Translation gives CATKTGSSYEQYF. The chain employs TRBV27 and TRBJ2-7, with 7 bases matching TRBD1. Germline lookup yields CDR1 MNHEY and CDR2 SMNVEV (reference sequence). The J segment lost 0 bases and the V segment lost 10 bases, leaving 6 bases of the junction unmatched. This CDR3 has 13 residues.

This clone has more than one count but fewer than ten. The rearrangement joins TRBV7-6 to TRBJ2-7, with a possible D match to TRBD1 (6 bases). This CDR3 region has 12 residues. CDR1 and CDR2 from the germline V gene are SGHVS and FNYEAQ. V lost 0 bases and J lost 6, with 6 bases in between. DNA of the CDR3: TGTGCCAGCAGCTTAGCGGGGGCCGAGCAGTACTTC. This sequence encodes CASSLAGAEQYF.

Concerning this clone: This same CDR3 is encoded by further DNA sequences in the sample. This sequence joins TRBV6-1 and TRBJ1-5; D is uncertain. The V gene's germline CDR1 is MNHNS and CDR2 SASEGT. The CDR3 runs to 14 residues. The V end lost 3 bases, the J end lost 0 bases, and 6 bases lay between the germline ends. CDR3 coding DNA: TGTGCCAGCAGTGAGGGAAATAGCAATCAGCCCCAGCATTTT. Protein: CASSEGNSNQPQHF.

This chain links TRBV5-4 with TRBJ1-1; D is perhaps TRBD1 (6 bases). CDR3 size: 14 residues. Trimming cost V 2 bases and J 4 bases, with 12 bases left between them. Per germline, CDR1 SGHNT and CDR2 YYREEE (reference sequence). CDR3 loop: CASSFKGGGTEAFF. The CDR3 bases are TGTGCCAGCAGCTTTAAGGGAGGGGGCACTGAAGCTTTCTTT.

V gene TRBV4-2 combines with J gene TRBJ2-2; TRBD1 agrees at 8 bases. The CDR3 loop spans 16 amino acids. V lost 5 bases to trimming and J lost 1 base; unmatched junction nucleotides: 6. Germline V gene data show CDR1 as LGHNA and CDR2 as YNFKEQ. CDR3 sequence (DNA): TGTGCCAGCAGCTCCGGACAGGGCGGGAACACCGGGGAGCTGTTTTTT. Protein sequence: CASSSGQGGNTGELFF.

The chain combines TRBV4-1 with TRBJ2-5; D remains ambiguous. This CDR3 has 14 amino acids. V lost 1 base, J lost 5 bases, and 11 bases lay in between. Germline CDR1 reads MGHRA; CDR2 reads YSYEKL. CDR3 sequence reads: CASSQAIGPETQYF. In DNA form, the CDR3 reads TGCGCCAGCAGCCAAGCAATAGGGCCTGAGACCCAGTACTTC.

V and J are TRBV5-6 and TRBJ2-7, with D possibly TRBD2 on 6 matching bases. V was trimmed by 4 bases and J by 6 bases, leaving 17 bases between them. The CDR3 totals 14 residues. Germline loops: CDR1 SGHDT, CDR2 YYEEEE. The CDR3 loop is CASSLGDSVSEQYF. The CDR3 nucleotides read TGTGCCAGCAGCCTCGGGGACTCCGTAAGCGAGCAGTACTTC.

The J gene is TRBJ2-7, the V gene TRBV11-2, with D possibly matching TRBD1 (5 bases). Deletions cut 3 bases from V and 3 bases from J, with 12 bases between. Per the germline V gene, CDR1 is SGHAT and CDR2 is FQNNGV. The CDR3 contains 14 residues. DNA for the CDR3: TGTGCCAGCAGCTTCCATTCAGGGCTCTACGAGCAGTACTTC. Amino acid sequence: CASSFHSGLYEQYF.

On this clone itself: Different DNA sequences within this sample yield the same CDR3. The chain uses TRBV10-1 and TRBJ2-7; no firm D call. The CDR3 consists of 13 residues. Germline assignment: CDR1 WNHNN and CDR2 SYGVQD (reference sequence). V lost 8 bases and J lost 1, with 12 bases in between. The CDR3 loop is CASSPGPSYEQYF. The CDR3 coding sequence is TGCGCCAGCTCACCGGGCCCGTCCTACGAGCAGTACTTC.

V gene TRBV27 combines with J gene TRBJ2-7; D unresolved. Germline assignment: CDR1 MNHEY and CDR2 SMNVEV (reference sequence). The CDR3 is 12 amino acids. With 6 bases removed from V and 6 bases from J, the gap between germline ends came to 12 bases. CDR3 nucleotide sequence: TGTGCCAGCAGGGGAAGCCCAACCGAGCAGTACTTC. Its protein product is CASRGSPTEQYF.

The rearrangement joins TRBV7-2 to TRBJ2-3, with D possibly called TRBD1 or TRBD2 (6 bases each). The V end lost 2 bases, the J end lost 2 bases, and 8 bases lay between the germline ends. Germline assignment: CDR1 SGHTA and CDR2 FQGNSA. There are 14 residues in the CDR3. CDR3 amino acids: CASSLRGATDTQYF. The CDR3 bases are TGTGCCAGCAGCTTAAGGGGGGCCACAGATACGCAGTATTTT.

The rearrangement joins TRBV28 to TRBJ2-5, with 10 bases identical to TRBD2. V was clipped by 1 base and J by 2 bases; unmatched bases: 1. This CDR3 region has 15 residues. Germline CDR1 reads MDHEN; CDR2 reads SYDVKM. The CDR3 DNA sequence: TGTGCCAGCAGTTTATTAGCGGGGGGTCAAGAGACCCAGTACTTC. This encodes CASSLLAGGQETQYF.

The rearrangement uses TRBV29-1 and TRBJ2-1, with 9 nucleotides matching TRBD2. The CDR3 sequence is 17 residues long. After removal of 6 bases from V and 5 bases from J, the junction contained 17 bases not matched to a gene. Germline lookup yields CDR1 SQVTM and CDR2 ANQGSEA. CDR3 sequence: CSVVPRMGAGGNNEQFF. DNA of the CDR3: TGCAGCGTGGTCCCCCGTATGGGAGCGGGGGGCAACAATGAGCAGTTCTTC.

The rearrangement joins TRBV27 to TRBJ1-2; 11 bases are a match to TRBD1. This CDR3 region has 13 residues. The V gene end was trimmed by 3 bases and the J gene end by 7 bases; junction bases not matched to a gene: 1. CDR1 MNHEY and CDR2 SMNVEV come from the germline V gene (reference sequence). CDR3 sequence reads: CASSLDRGLGYTF. The CDR3 DNA sequence: TGTGCCAGCAGTTTGGACAGGGGGCTTGGCTACACCTTC.

The genes are TRBV7-9 and TRBJ2-7; unclear D gene. The CDR3 consists of 14 residues. Germline-derived CDR1 and CDR2 are SEHNR and FQNEAQ (reference sequence). Trimming stripped 2 bases from V and 5 bases from J, with 13 bases between. CDR3: CASSLFFEDDEQYF. The CDR3 region has the DNA TGTGCCAGCAGCTTATTTTTTGAGGACGACGAGCAGTACTTC.

The V call is TRBV7-6, the J call TRBJ2-2; D is possibly TRBD2 (6 bases). V lost 1 base and J 6 bases, leaving 9 bases between the germline ends. The CDR3 is made up of 14 amino acids. The germline CDR1 and CDR2 sequences are SGHVS and FNYEAQ. CDR3 sequence (DNA): TGTGCCAGCAGCTTAGAACGCGGGGCCGGGGAGCTGTTTTTT. The encoded protein is CASSLERGAGELFF.

Only one count was recorded for this clone. This chain links TRBV4-1 with TRBJ2-1; D remains ambiguous. V lost 1 base and J 6 bases, leaving 7 bases between the germline ends. Looked up from germline, CDR1 is MGHRA and CDR2 is YSYEKL. The CDR3 contains 13 residues. This chain's CDR3 is CASSQGGVNEQFF. The CDR3 DNA reads as TGCGCCAGCAGCCAAGGAGGAGTCAATGAGCAGTTCTTC.

The chain employs TRBV5-6 and TRBJ2-7; D not resolved. In germline, CDR1 is SGHDT, CDR2 YYEEEE. The CDR3 sequence is 12 residues long. The V and J ends lost 0 bases and 6 bases respectively, with 7 bases between them. CDR3 loop: CASSLESVEQYF. Written as DNA, the CDR3 is TGTGCCAGCAGCTTGGAGTCCGTCGAGCAGTACTTC.

On this clone: This sample includes further DNA sequences coding for the same CDR3. CDR3 sequence: CASSFQGSYEQYF. As DNA, the CDR3 is TGTGCCAGCAGCTTCCAGGGCTCCTACGAGCAGTACTTC. The gene calls are TRBV5-4 and TRBJ2-7; D is perhaps TRBD1 (5 bases). The V gene lost 2 bases and the J gene lost 0 bases, with 6 bases spanning the gap. The CDR3 covers 13 residues. Germline values: CDR1 SGHNT, CDR2 YYREEE (reference sequence).

The chain carries TRBV12-5 and TRBJ2-1; TRBD2 agrees at 7 bases. The CDR3 consists of 15 residues. Trimming at V came to 6 bases and at J to 5 bases, leaving 10 bases not matched to a gene. Per the germline V gene, CDR1 is LGHNT and CDR2 is FRNRAP. CDR3 DNA: TGTGCTAGTGGCCAACCCGGGACTACAGACAATGAGCAGTTCTTC. Protein sequence: CASGQPGTTDNEQFF.

The chain combines TRBV19 with TRBJ1-1; 8 nucleotides agree with TRBD1. The ends lost 6 bases at V and 5 bases at J; junction bases unmatched: 8. Germline V lookup: CDR1 LNHDA, CDR2 SQIVND (reference sequence). This CDR3 is 14 amino acids long. CDR3: CASSPTGEGTEAFF. DNA of the CDR3: TGTGCCAGTAGCCCGACAGGGGAGGGGACTGAAGCTTTCTTT.